Shown below are 14 T cell receptor beta chains from a single sample sequenced in a study of T cell responses to AZD1222 COVID-19 vaccine. Method: immunoSEQ multiplex PCR; TCRdb's copy keeps in-frame clones and lacks some. The sample has about 120,000 clones, around nine tenths seen once. The input for sequencing was peripheral blood, taken on day 0 of AZD1222 vaccination. These receptors originate from an adult in good health.

The chain uses TRBV20-1 and TRBJ2-7; the D gene is possibly TRBD1 (6 bases). In germline, CDR1 is DFQATT, CDR2 SNEGSKA (reference sequence). V lost 3 bases and J 5 bases, leaving 14 bases between the germline ends. This CDR3 region has 13 residues. The CDR3 region has the DNA TGCAGTGCTAGTACGGCAGGGGATAACGAGCAGTACTTC. As protein: CSASTAGDNEQYF.

The chain joins TRBV7-8 to TRBJ1-5, with no clear D. This CDR3 has 13 amino acids. CDR1 is SGHVS, CDR2 FQNEAQ, per germline. V lost 0 bases and J lost 5, with 5 bases in between. CDR3 region: CASSLASDQPQHF. The CDR3, as DNA: TGTGCCAGCAGCTTAGCAAGCGATCAGCCCCAGCATTTT.

The chain employs TRBV7-9 and TRBJ1-2; 7 bases match TRBD1. CDR1 is SEHNR, CDR2 FQNEAQ, per germline (reference sequence). Germline trimming cut 3 bases from V and 3 bases from J; bases unmatched to any gene: 4. CDR3 length equals 14 residues. The DNA for the CDR3 is TGTGCCAGCAGCTTGGTAGGACAGGACTATGGCTACACCTTC. Encoded protein: CASSLVGQDYGYTF.

Concerning this clone itself: Other DNA sequences from this sample encode an identical CDR3 as well. The J gene is TRBJ2-7, the V gene TRBV6-5, with 10 positions matching TRBD1. V lost 6 bases and J lost 4; bases outside the gene matches: 3. Per germline, CDR1 MNHEY and CDR2 SVGAGI. The length of the CDR3 is 13 residues. CDR3 nucleotide sequence: TGTGCCAGCAGGAGGACAGGGGGATACGAGCAGTACTTC. It encodes CASRRTGGYEQYF.

The chain has TRBV19 and TRBJ1-1; D call uncertain. The CDR3 is 14 residues long. Germline CDR1 is LNHDA and CDR2 is SQIVND (reference sequence). V was cut by 5 bases and J by 4 bases, with 14 bases left in between. This chain's CDR3 is CASSLRPRGTEAFF. Written as DNA, the CDR3 is TGTGCCAGTAGTCTACGTCCTCGGGGCACTGAAGCTTTCTTT.

The gene calls are TRBV27 and TRBJ2-1; the D is unclear. V gave up 5 bases and J gave up 2 bases, with 10 bases separating them. Germline CDR1 reads MNHEY; CDR2 reads SMNVEV (reference sequence). The CDR3 sequence is 14 residues long. The CDR3 DNA reads TGTGCCAGCAGTCCCATCTCGACCTACAATGAGCAGTTCTTC. Protein product: CASSPISTYNEQFF.

As for this clone: Other DNA sequences from this sample encode an identical CDR3 as well. CDR3 sequence: CASSRDLNTEAFF. The CDR3 DNA sequence: TGTGCCAGCTCACGGGACCTGAACACTGAAGCTTTCTTT. The chain combines TRBV18 with TRBJ1-1; perhaps TRBD1 as D (5 bases). The CDR3 loop spans 13 amino acids. The germline V gene encodes CDR1 KGHSH and CDR2 LQKENI. V lost 4 bases and J 0 bases, leaving 6 bases between the germline ends.

The chain carries TRBV7-6 and TRBJ1-3; D is ambiguous. The V and J ends lost 1 base and 2 bases respectively, with 3 bases between them. The CDR3 extends over 13 amino acids. The germline gives CDR1 SGHVS, CDR2 FNYEAQ. The CDR3 is CASSLVAGNTIYF. For the CDR3, the DNA is TGTGCCAGCAGCTTAGTTGCTGGAAACACCATATATTTT.

CDR3 in DNA: TGCGCCAGCAGCCAAGATCGGTGGTCCGGGGAGCTGTTTTTT. Protein sequence: CASSQDRWSGELFF. The J gene is TRBJ2-2, the V gene TRBV4-1, with no clear D. V shed 0 bases and J shed 6 bases, with 8 bases lying between them. The CDR3 is 14 amino acids. Per germline, CDR1 MGHRA and CDR2 YSYEKL.

The J gene is TRBJ1-1, the V gene TRBV4-3, with TRBD1 matching over 10 bases. After removal of 0 bases from V and 10 bases from J, the junction contained 2 bases not matched to a gene. The CDR3 has 13 residues. CDR1 is LGHNA, CDR2 YSLEER, per germline. The DNA for the CDR3 is TGCGCCAGCAGCCAAGATCGGGACAGGGGAGCTTTCTTT. Residues: CASSQDRDRGAFF.

The chain uses TRBV2 and TRBJ1-4, with 10 bases fitting TRBD1. Germline CDR1 and CDR2: SNHLY and FYNNEI. The CDR3 extends over 14 amino acids. J lost 11 bases, V lost 6 bases, and 9 bases had no gene match. In DNA, the CDR3 is TGTGCCAGCAGAGTATTTACGGGACAGGGGAAACTGTTTTTT. Residues: CASRVFTGQGKLFF.

The rearrangement links TRBV4-1 to TRBJ1-1; 9 nucleotides match TRBD1. The V gene end was trimmed by 2 bases and the J gene end by 3 bases; junction bases not matched to a gene: 4. The germline V gene encodes CDR1 MGHRA and CDR2 YSYEKL. The CDR3 has 15 residues. The CDR3, as DNA: TGCGCCAGCAGCCAAACAGGGGGCCGCGACACTGAAGCTTTCTTT. Its protein product is CASSQTGGRDTEAFF.

Remarks on this clone: The identical CDR3 is also encoded by other nucleotide sequences in the sample. V gene TRBV5-6 combines with J gene TRBJ1-5; unclear D gene. The V gene lost 0 bases and the J gene lost 2 bases, with 0 bases spanning the gap. The CDR3 extends over 12 amino acids. The germline V gene has CDR1 SGHDT and CDR2 YYEEEE. The CDR3 nucleotides are TGTGCCAGCAGCTTGGGCAATCAGCCCCAGCATTTT. Protein: CASSLGNQPQHF.

The rearrangement links TRBV18 to TRBJ2-1; 7 bases map to TRBD2. CDR1 is KGHSH, CDR2 LQKENI, per germline. J gave up 9 bases and V 0 bases, and 8 bases lay outside the gene matches. The CDR3 length is 15 residues. The DNA for the CDR3 is TGTGCCAGCTCACCACCGTCCAGCGGGGTGGGTGAGCAGTTCTTC. Translation: CASSPPSSGVGEQFF.